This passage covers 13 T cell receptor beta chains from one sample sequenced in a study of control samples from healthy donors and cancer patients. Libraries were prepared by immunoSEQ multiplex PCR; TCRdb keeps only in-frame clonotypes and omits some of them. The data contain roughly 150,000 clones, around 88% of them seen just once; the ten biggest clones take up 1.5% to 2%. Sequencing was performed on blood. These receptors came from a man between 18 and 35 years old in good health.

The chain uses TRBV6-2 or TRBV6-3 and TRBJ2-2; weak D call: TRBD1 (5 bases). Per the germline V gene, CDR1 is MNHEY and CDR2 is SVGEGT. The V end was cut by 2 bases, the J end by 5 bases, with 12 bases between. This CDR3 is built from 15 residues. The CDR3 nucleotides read TGTGCCAGCAGTTACGTCCAGGGAAGGACCGGGGAGCTGTTTTTT. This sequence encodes CASSYVQGRTGELFF.

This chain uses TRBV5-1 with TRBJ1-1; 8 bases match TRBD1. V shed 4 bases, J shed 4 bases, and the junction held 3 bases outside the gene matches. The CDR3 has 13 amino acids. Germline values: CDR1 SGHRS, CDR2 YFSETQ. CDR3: CASSLDRGTEAFF. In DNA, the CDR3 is TGCGCCAGCAGCCTAGACAGGGGCACTGAAGCTTTCTTT.

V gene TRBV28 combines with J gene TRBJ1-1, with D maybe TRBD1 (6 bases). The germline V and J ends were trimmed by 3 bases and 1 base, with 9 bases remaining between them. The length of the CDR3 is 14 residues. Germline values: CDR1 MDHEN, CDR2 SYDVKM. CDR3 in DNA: TGTGCCAGCAGTTTGGACAGATGGAACACTGAAGCTTTCTTT. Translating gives CASSLDRWNTEAFF.

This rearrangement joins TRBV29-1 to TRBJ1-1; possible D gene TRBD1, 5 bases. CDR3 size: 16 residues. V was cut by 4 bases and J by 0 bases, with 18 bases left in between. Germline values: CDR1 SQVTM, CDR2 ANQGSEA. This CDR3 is CSVGPPGGTLNTEAFF. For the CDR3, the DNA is TGCAGCGTTGGCCCCCCGGGGGGAACCTTGAACACTGAAGCTTTCTTT.

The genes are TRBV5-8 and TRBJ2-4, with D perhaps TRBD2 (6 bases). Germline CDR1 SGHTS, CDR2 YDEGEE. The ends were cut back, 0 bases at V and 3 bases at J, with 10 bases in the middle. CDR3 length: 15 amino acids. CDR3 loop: CASSLAGGVKNIQYF. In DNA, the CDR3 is TGTGCCAGCAGCTTGGCCGGGGGTGTCAAAAACATTCAGTACTTC.

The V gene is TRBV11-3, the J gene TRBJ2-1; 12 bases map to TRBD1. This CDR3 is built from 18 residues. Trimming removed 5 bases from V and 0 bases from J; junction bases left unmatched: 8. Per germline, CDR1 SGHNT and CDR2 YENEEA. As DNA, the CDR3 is TGTGCCAGCAGCCGGGACAGGGGGCCCGTAAGCTCCTACAATGAGCAGTTCTTC. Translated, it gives CASSRDRGPVSSYNEQFF.

The CDR3 DNA reads as TGTGCCAGCAGTGATATTCCGGGAGCTAACTATGGCTACACCTTC. It is translated as CASSDIPGANYGYTF. The V call is TRBV2, the J call TRBJ1-2; no clear D. The V end was cut by 3 bases, the J end by 0 bases, with 11 bases between. The V gene's germline CDR1 is SNHLY and CDR2 FYNNEI. There are 15 residues in the CDR3.

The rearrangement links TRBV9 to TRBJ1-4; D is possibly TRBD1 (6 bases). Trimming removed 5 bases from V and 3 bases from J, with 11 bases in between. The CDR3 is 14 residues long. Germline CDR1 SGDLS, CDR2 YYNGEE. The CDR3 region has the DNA TGTGCCAGCAGGGGTGAGGGGGCTAATGAAAAACTGTTTTTT. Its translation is CASRGEGANEKLFF.

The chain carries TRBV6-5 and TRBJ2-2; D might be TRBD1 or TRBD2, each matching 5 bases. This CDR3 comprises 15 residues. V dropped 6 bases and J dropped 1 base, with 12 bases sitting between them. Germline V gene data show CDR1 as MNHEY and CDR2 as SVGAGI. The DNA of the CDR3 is TGTGCCAGCAGGGGTTTGAGGGGGAACACCGGGGAGCTGTTTTTT. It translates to CASRGLRGNTGELFF.

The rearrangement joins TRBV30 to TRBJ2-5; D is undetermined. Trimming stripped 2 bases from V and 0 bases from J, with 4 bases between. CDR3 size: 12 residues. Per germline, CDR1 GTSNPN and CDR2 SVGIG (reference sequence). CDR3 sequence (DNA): TGTGCCTGGAGTTTGTACCAAGAGACCCAGTACTTC. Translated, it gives CAWSLYQETQYF. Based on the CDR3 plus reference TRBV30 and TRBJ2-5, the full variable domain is SQTIHQWPATLVQPVGSPLSLECTVEGTSNPNLYWYRQAAGRGLQLLFYSVGIGQISSEVPQNLSASRPQDRQFILSSKKLLLSDSGFYLCAWSLYQETQYFGPGTRLLVL.

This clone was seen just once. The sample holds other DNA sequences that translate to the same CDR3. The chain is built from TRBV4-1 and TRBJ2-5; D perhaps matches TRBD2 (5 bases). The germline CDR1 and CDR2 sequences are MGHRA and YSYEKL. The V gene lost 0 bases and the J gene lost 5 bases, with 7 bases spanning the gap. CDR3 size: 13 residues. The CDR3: CASSQDSGETQYF. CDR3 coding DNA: TGCGCCAGCAGCCAAGATTCGGGGGAGACCCAGTACTTC.

This chain's CDR3 is CASSPIWSSYNSPLHF. CDR3 nucleotide sequence: TGTGCCAGCAGCCCCATATGGAGCTCCTATAATTCACCCCTCCACTTT. This chain connects TRBV3-1 (or the pseudogene TRBV3-2) to TRBJ1-6; D not certain. CDR1 is LGHDT and CDR2 is YNNKEL in the germline V gene (reference sequence). Trimming stripped 4 bases from V and 0 bases from J, with 10 bases between. The CDR3 runs to 16 residues.

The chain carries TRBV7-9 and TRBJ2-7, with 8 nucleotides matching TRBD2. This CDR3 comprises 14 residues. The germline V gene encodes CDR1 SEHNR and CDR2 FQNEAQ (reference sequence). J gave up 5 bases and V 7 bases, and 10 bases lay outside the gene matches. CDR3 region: CASNGRGVEHEQYF. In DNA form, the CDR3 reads TGTGCCAGCAACGGGAGGGGAGTCGAACACGAGCAGTACTTC.